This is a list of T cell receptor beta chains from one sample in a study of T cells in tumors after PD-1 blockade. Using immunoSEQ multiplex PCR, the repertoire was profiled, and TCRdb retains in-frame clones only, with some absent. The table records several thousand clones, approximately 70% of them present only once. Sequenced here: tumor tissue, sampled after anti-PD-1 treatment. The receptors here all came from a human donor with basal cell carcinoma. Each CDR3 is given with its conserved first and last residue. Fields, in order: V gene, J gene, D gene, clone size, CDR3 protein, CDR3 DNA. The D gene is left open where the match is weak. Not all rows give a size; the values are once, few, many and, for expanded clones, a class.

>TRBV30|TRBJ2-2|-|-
CAWGEYTGELFF
TGTGCCTGGGGGGAGTACACCGGGGAGCTGTTTTTT
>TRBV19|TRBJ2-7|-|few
CASSIVPVGQGNEQYF
TGTGCCAGTAGTATCGTCCCAGTTGGTCAGGGTAACGAGCAGTACTTC
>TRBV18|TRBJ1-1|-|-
CASSPGTIEAFF
TGTGCCAGCTCCCCGGGGACAATTGAAGCTTTCTTT
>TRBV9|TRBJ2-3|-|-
CASSSVRGTTDTQYF
TGTGCCAGCAGCTCCGTTCGGGGGACCACAGATACGCAGTATTTT
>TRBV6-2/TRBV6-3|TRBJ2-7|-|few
CASSYGRNEQYF
TGTGCCAGCAGTTACGGGAGAAACGAGCAGTACTTC
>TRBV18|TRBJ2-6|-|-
CASSKNKNDRIYSGANVLTF
TGTGCCAGCTCAAAAAACAAAAACGACAGGATCTACTCTGGGGCCAACGTCCTGACTTTC
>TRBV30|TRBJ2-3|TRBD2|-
CATTAGGLTDTQYF
TGTGCCACTACCGCGGGGGGACTCACAGATACGCAGTATTTT
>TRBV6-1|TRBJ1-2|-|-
CASSEVGVGYTF
TGTGCCAGCAGTGAGGTGGGGGTCGGCTACACCTTC
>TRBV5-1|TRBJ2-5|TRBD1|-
CASSSSTGWAETQYF
TGCGCCAGCAGCTCGTCGACAGGGTGGGCAGAGACCCAGTACTTC
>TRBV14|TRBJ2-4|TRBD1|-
CASSLGQGRALTKNIQYF
TGTGCCAGCAGCTTGGGACAGGGGAGGGCATTGACCAAAAACATTCAGTACTTC
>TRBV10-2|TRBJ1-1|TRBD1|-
CASTPGQLNTEAFF
TGCGCCAGCACCCCGGGACAGCTGAACACTGAAGCTTTCTTT
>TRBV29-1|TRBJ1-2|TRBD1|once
CSVGGRDRAIYGYTF
TGCAGCGTTGGAGGCCGGGACAGGGCGATCTATGGCTACACCTTC
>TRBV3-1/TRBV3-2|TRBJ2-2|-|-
CASTKFGEANTGELFF
TGTGCCAGCACCAAGTTCGGGGAAGCGAACACCGGGGAGCTGTTTTTT
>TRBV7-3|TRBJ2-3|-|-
CASSLGSYTDTQYF
TGTGCCAGCAGCTTAGGGTCCTACACAGATACGCAGTATTTT
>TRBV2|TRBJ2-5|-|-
CASSGPRDGSPRTIGETQYF
TGTGCCAGCAGTGGGCCCCGGGACGGTAGCCCCCGTACAATAGGAGAGACCCAGTACTTC
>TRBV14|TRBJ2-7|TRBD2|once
CASSQDFRTSGGLDEQYF
TGTGCCAGCAGCCAAGATTTTAGGACTAGCGGGGGGCTGGACGAGCAGTACTTC
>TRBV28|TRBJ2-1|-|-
CASSSQTDAWNEQFF
TGTGCCAGCAGCTCTCAGACCGACGCCTGGAATGAGCAGTTCTTC
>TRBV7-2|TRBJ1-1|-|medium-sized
CASSFLTANTEAFF
TGTGCCAGCAGCTTCCTGACAGCCAACACTGAAGCTTTCTTT
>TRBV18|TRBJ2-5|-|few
CASSEDRRETQYF
TGTGCCAGCTCAGAGGACAGACGAGAGACCCAGTACTTC
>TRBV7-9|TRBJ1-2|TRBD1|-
CASSRGQGASGYTF
TGTGCCAGCAGCCGGGGACAGGGGGCGTCGGGCTACACCTTC
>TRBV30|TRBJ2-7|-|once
CAWSVGVGIGYEQYF
TGTGCCTGGAGTGTGGGGGTTGGGATTGGGTACGAGCAGTACTTC
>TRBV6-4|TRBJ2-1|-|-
CASSDSIGVYNEQFF
TGTGCCAGCAGTGACTCTATCGGTGTCTACAATGAGCAGTTCTTC
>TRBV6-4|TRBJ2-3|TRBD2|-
CASSGGGGSDTQYF
TGTGCCAGCAGTGGTGGCGGGGGATCAGATACGCAGTATTTT